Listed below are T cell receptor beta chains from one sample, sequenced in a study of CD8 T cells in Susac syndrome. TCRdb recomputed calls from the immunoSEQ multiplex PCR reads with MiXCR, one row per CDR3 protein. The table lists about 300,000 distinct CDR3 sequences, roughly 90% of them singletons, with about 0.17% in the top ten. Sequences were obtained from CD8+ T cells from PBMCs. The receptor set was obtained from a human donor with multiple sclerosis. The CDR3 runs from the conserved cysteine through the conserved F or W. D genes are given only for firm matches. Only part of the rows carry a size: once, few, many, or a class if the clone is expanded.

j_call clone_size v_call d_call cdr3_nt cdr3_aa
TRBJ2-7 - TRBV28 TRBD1 TGTGCCAGCAGTTTATCATCCGGGACAGGGTATTCTTACGAGCAGTACTTC CASSLSSGTGYSYEQYF
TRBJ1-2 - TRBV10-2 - TGCGCCAGCAGCTCCGGGACGGACTATGGCTACACCTTC CASSSGTDYGYTF
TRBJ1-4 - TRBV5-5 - TGTGCCAGCAGCTTGGGGCGGGACGGGAAACCCGCAACTAATGAAAAACTGTTTTTT CASSLGRDGKPATNEKLFF
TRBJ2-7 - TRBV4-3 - TGCGCCAGCAGCCAGAGAGGCAGCTGGATACTCTCGGGCTACGAGCAGTACTTC CASSQRGSWILSGYEQYF
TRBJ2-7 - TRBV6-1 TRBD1 TGTGCCAGCACCGGGACAGGGCTAGCCTACGAGCAGTACTTC CASTGTGLAYEQYF
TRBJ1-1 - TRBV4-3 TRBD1 TGCGCCAGCAGCCAATCGACAGGGCACTCGAACACTGAAGCTTTCTTT CASSQSTGHSNTEAFF
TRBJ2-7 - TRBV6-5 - TGTGCCAGCAGTTACTCACCCCCCCCTGTCGAGCAGTACTTC CASSYSPPPVEQYF
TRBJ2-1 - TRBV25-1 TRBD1 TGTGCCAGCAGTGAATGGGCCAGGGGGAGCTCCTACAATGAGCAGTTCTTC CASSEWARGSSYNEQFF
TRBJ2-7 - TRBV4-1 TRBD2 TGCGCCAGCAGCCCGACCTTGACTAGCGCCTCCTACGAGCAGTACTTC CASSPTLTSASYEQYF
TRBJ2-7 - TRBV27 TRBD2 TGTGCCAGCAGCTATGGACTAGCGGCGTACGAGCAGTACTTC CASSYGLAAYEQYF
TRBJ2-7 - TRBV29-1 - TGCAGCGTCTCGGAGGGGCCGACCTACGAGCAGTACTTC CSVSEGPTYEQYF
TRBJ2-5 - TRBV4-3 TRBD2 TGCGCCAGCAGCCAAGAGCCCCCCGGGACTAGGGAAGAGACCCAGTACTTC CASSQEPPGTREETQYF
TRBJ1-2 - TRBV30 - TGTGCCTGGGCCGACACGGACTATGGCTACACCTTC CAWADTDYGYTF
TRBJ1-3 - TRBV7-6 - TGTGCCAGCAGACCGAGGGACACTAGAAACACCATATATTTT CASRPRDTRNTIYF
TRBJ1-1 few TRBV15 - TGTGCCACCAGCAGAGGTGGGGAAGCTTTCTTT CATSRGGEAFF
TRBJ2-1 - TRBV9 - TGTGCCAGCACCCGCGCAGGCTACAATGAGCAGTTCTTC CASTRAGYNEQFF
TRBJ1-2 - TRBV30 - TGTGCCTGTTGGACAGTCGGCTACACCTTC CACWTVGYTF
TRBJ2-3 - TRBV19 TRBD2 TGTGCCAGTAGTCCCCATCTACTAGCGGGGGAAGAGGATACGCAGTATTTT CASSPHLLAGEEDTQYF
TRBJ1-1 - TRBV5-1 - TGCGCCAGCAGCTTGGGACCTCCGAACACTGAAGCTTTCTTT CASSLGPPNTEAFF
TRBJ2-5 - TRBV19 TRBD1 TGTGCCACCCAAAGAGAGACAGGGAAGGGAGAGACCCAGTACTTC CATQRETGKGETQYF
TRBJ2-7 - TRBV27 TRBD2 TGTGCCAGTGCGGGGGGCGGCTCCTACGAGCAGTACTTC CASAGGGSYEQYF
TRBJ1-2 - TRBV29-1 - TGCAGCGTTGAAGGGGACTATGGCTACACCTTC CSVEGDYGYTF
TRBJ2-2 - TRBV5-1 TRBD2 TGCGCCAGCAGCAGAGCGGGAGCGGGCCCCACCGGGGAGCTGTTTTTT CASSRAGAGPTGELFF
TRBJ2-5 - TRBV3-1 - TGTGCCAGCAGCCCTTCACCGAGGGCCGAGACCCAGTACTTC CASSPSPRAETQYF
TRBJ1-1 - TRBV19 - TGTGCCAGTAGTATAGCTGAAGGGACCACTGAAGCTTTCTTT CASSIAEGTTEAFF
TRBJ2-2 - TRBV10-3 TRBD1 TGTGCCATCAGTGAATCCCGGCGCGGGACAGGGTCGGGCACCGGGGAGCTGTTTTTT CAISESRRGTGSGTGELFF
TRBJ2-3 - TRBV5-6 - TGTGCCAGCAGCTGGGCCCCCGGGACAGATACGCAGTATTTT CASSWAPGTDTQYF
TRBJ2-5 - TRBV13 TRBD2 TGTGCCAGCAGCACCCGGGGGGGTTTCGTCGGGGAGACCCAGTACTTC CASSTRGGFVGETQYF
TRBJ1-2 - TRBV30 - TGTGCCTGGAGTGTTGGGCCTCGGGGCTACACCTTC CAWSVGPRGYTF
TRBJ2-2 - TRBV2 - TGTGCCAGCAGTGAAGCCCAGATTTACGGGGAAACCGGGGAGCTGTTTTTT CASSEAQIYGETGELFF
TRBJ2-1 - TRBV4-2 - TGTGCCAGCAGCCAAGATTGGTCGGGGAACAGCAATGAGCAGTTCTTC CASSQDWSGNSNEQFF
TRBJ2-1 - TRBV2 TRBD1 TGTGCCAGCATCCCCCAGGGGGATGAGCAGTTCTTC CASIPQGDEQFF
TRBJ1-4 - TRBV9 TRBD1 TGTGCCAGCAGCGCCAGGGGGCTGGATGAAAAACTGTTTTTT CASSARGLDEKLFF
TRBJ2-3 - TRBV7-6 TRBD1 TGTGCCAGCAGCTCATTAGTTTACGGTACAGGGGTGAGGGCAGATACGCAGTATTTT CASSSLVYGTGVRADTQYF
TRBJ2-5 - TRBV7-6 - TGTGCCAGCAGCCCCCTTGGTCGGGGGGCCCCGGAGACCCAGTACTTC CASSPLGRGAPETQYF
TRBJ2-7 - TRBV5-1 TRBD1 TGCGCCAGCAGCACCGGACAGGGACTCTACGAGCAGTACTTC CASSTGQGLYEQYF
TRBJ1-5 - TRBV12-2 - TGTGCAAGTCGCATGTTTCGGCCCCAGCATTTT CASRMFRPQHF
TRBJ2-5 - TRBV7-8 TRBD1 TGTGCCAGCAGCCTATGGACAGGGGGAGGAGAGACCCAGTACTTC CASSLWTGGGETQYF
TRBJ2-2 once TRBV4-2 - TGTGCCAGCAGCCAAGAAGTTCTGGGGGGGCTTGGAACCGGGGAGCTGTTTTTT CASSQEVLGGLGTGELFF
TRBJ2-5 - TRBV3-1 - TGTGCCAGCAGCCAAGAAAGGATCGACCCAATACAAGAGACCCAGTACTTC CASSQERIDPIQETQYF
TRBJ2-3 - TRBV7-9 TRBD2 TGTGCCAGCAGCTTGGAAGCGGGGCTTCCCACAGATACGCAGTATTTT CASSLEAGLPTDTQYF
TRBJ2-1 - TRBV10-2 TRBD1 TGCGCCAGCAGCTTCGTACTACATCCCCGACAGGGGATGTACAATGAGCAGTTCTTC CASSFVLHPRQGMYNEQFF
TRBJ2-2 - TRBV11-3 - TGTGCCAGCAGCTCCCTACTAGGGAGGTCCGGGGAGCTGTTTTTT CASSSLLGRSGELFF
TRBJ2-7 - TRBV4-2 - TGTGCCAGCAGCCAAACCCTCGGGGCAGGCAACTACGAGCAGTACTTC CASSQTLGAGNYEQYF
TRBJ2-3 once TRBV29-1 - TGCAGCGTGAAACAGGGTGATACGCAGTATTTT CSVKQGDTQYF
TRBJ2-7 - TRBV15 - TGTGCCACCAGCGAGCATTATGGTGACTCAACCTACGAGCAGTACTTC CATSEHYGDSTYEQYF
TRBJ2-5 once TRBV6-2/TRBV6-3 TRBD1 TGTGCCAGCAGTTTTTATCCGGGACAGATCTCGGAAGAGACCCAGTACTTC CASSFYPGQISEETQYF
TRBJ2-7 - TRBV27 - TGTGCCAGCAGTTTAGGGACCGCCCTGGGTGAGCAGTACTTC CASSLGTALGEQYF
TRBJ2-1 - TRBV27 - TGTGCCAGCAGTTCGCACCTCGGAGGTGGGCAGTTCTTC CASSSHLGGGQFF
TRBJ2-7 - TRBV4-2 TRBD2 TGTGCCAGCAGCCATCGGACTAGCGGCGAGAGGGACGAGCAGTACTTC CASSHRTSGERDEQYF